A selection of T cell receptor beta chains follows, all from one sample in a study of blood T cell repertoires in COVID-19. Data came from immunoSEQ multiplex PCR; TCRdb stores just in-frame clones and leaves some out. The sample has 150,000 to 200,000 clones, around 90% seen once; the top ten hold roughly 21%. Sequencing input: peripheral blood. These receptors came from a man in his 60s with active or convalescent COVID-19. CDR3s include the opening cysteine and the closing phenylalanine or tryptophan. Each record gives: clone size, V gene, D gene, J gene, CDR3 protein, CDR3 DNA. A D gene is named only where the DNA matches it firmly. Rows give clone size only sometimes, using once, few, many, or a class for an expanded clone.

size: NA; V: TRBV19; D: NA; J: TRBJ1-2; CDR3: CASSSDRNYGYTF; DNA: TGTGCCAGTAGTTCGGACAGAAACTATGGCTACACCTTC
size: NA; V: TRBV6-6; D: NA; J: TRBJ1-6; CDR3: CASTTDSLYNSPLHF; DNA: TGTGCCAGCACTACAGACAGCCTCTATAATTCACCCCTCCACTTT
size: once; V: TRBV18; D: TRBD1; J: TRBJ1-2; CDR3: CASSLGQGGRNGYTF; DNA: TGTGCCAGCTCACTCGGACAGGGAGGAAGGAATGGCTACACCTTC
size: once; V: TRBV27; D: TRBD1; J: TRBJ1-6; CDR3: CASSPGQWNSPLHF; DNA: TGTGCCAGCAGTCCGGGACAGTGGAATTCACCCCTCCACTTT
size: NA; V: TRBV7-3; D: NA; J: TRBJ1-1; CDR3: CASSPGASNTEAFF; DNA: TGTGCCAGCAGCCCAGGGGCGTCGAACACTGAAGCTTTCTTT
size: NA; V: TRBV2; D: TRBD1; J: TRBJ1-2; CDR3: CASGATGDGYTF; DNA: TGTGCCAGCGGGGCGACAGGGGATGGCTACACCTTC
size: NA; V: TRBV10-2; D: NA; J: TRBJ2-5; CDR3: CASSESNRQETQYF; DNA: TGCGCCAGCAGTGAGTCGAACAGGCAAGAGACCCAGTACTTC
size: NA; V: TRBV7-3; D: NA; J: TRBJ2-7; CDR3: CASSPSAGKGYEQYF; DNA: TGTGCCAGCAGCCCCTCCGCGGGAAAAGGCTACGAGCAGTACTTC
size: NA; V: TRBV10-1; D: NA; J: TRBJ2-7; CDR3: CASSESGFGSYEQYF; DNA: TGCGCCAGCAGTGAGTCAGGATTCGGGTCCTACGAGCAGTACTTC
size: NA; V: TRBV9; D: TRBD1; J: TRBJ2-2; CDR3: CASSATLGTLQGGVAAGELFF; DNA: TGTGCCAGCAGTGCCACACTCGGGACATTACAGGGGGGTGTAGCTGCCGGGGAGCTGTTTTTT
size: NA; V: TRBV4-1; D: NA; J: TRBJ2-5; CDR3: CASSLDHYRDIKTQYF; DNA: TGCGCCAGCAGCCTCGACCACTACCGGGACATTAAGACCCAGTACTTC
size: NA; V: TRBV5-1; D: NA; J: TRBJ2-5; CDR3: CASSHGTALSETQYF; DNA: TGCGCCAGCAGCCACGGGACTGCTCTATCAGAGACCCAGTACTTC
size: NA; V: TRBV2; D: TRBD1; J: TRBJ1-5; CDR3: CASSDFSGGQPQHF; DNA: TGTGCCAGCAGTGATTTTTCAGGGGGCCAGCCCCAGCATTTT
size: NA; V: TRBV6-5; D: NA; J: TRBJ1-1; CDR3: CASSYTSSTEAFF; DNA: TGTGCCAGCAGTTACACCTCCAGTACTGAAGCTTTCTTT
size: NA; V: TRBV21-1; D: NA; J: TRBJ2-6; CDR3: CASSFTRDRGGSGANVLTF; DNA: TGTGCCAGCAGCTTCACCAGGGACAGGGGGGGATCTGGGGCCAACGTCCTGACTTTC
size: NA; V: TRBV18; D: TRBD1; J: TRBJ1-2; CDR3: CASSPMDRGYGYTF; DNA: TGTGCCAGCTCCCCCATGGACAGGGGCTATGGCTACACCTTC
size: NA; V: TRBV7-9; D: NA; J: TRBJ1-4; CDR3: CASSSWDTRREKLFF; DNA: TGTGCCAGCAGCTCCTGGGACACCAGACGGGAAAAACTGTTTTTT
size: NA; V: TRBV2; D: TRBD2; J: TRBJ2-3; CDR3: CASTQAGAPTDTQYF; DNA: TGTGCCAGCACCCAAGCGGGGGCACCCACAGATACGCAGTATTTT
size: NA; V: TRBV6-5; D: NA; J: TRBJ1-4; CDR3: CASSYSKGAYEKLFF; DNA: TGTGCCAGCAGTTACTCTAAAGGAGCGTATGAAAAACTGTTTTTT
size: few; V: TRBV7-7; D: NA; J: TRBJ2-2; CDR3: CASSPWDTPGTGELFF; DNA: TGTGCCAGCAGCCCTTGGGACACCCCGGGCACCGGGGAGCTGTTTTTT
size: NA; V: TRBV9; D: NA; J: TRBJ2-3; CDR3: CASSPRDHREITDTQYF; DNA: TGTGCCAGCAGCCCAAGGGATCACAGGGAGATCACAGATACGCAGTATTTT
size: NA; V: TRBV6-5; D: TRBD1; J: TRBJ2-2; CDR3: CASRGRGRNTGELFF; DNA: TGTGCCAGCAGGGGCAGGGGGAGAAACACCGGGGAGCTGTTTTTT